This T cell receptor beta chain was sequenced in a study of T cell responses to AZD1222 COVID-19 vaccine. Whole-study results and caveats: Increased Spike-specific TCR breadth and depth were observed after two AZD1222 doses. CD4 TCRs covered the whole spike, strongest at regions 160-218 and 743-854. Clonal diversity may have been underestimated, and the donors were mostly white British, with more females than males. Baseline seropositivity occurred in only a handful of AZD1222 recipients.

Germline values: CDR1 WSHSY, CDR2 SAAADI. The CDR3 length is 14 residues. V lost 2 bases, J lost 5 bases, and 12 bases lay in between. The data were produced by immunoSEQ multiplex PCR, yet TCRdb's version contains in-frame clones alone and is incomplete. The sample lists under 150,000 clones, 80% to 95% occurring once. There are a few counts of this clone. The antigen is undetermined. The rearrangement links TRBV10-2 to TRBJ2-5; maybe TRBD2 (6 bases). This receptor was taken from an adult in good health. The sequencing here drew on peripheral blood, taken on day 0 of AZD1222 vaccination. CDR3 in DNA: TGCGCCAGCAGTGAGATGGGGGGTAGGGAGACCCAGTACTTC. It encodes CASSEMGGRETQYF.